This TCR beta chain was sequenced in a study of blood T cell repertoires in COVID-19. Turning to the study itself: Italy, Spain and the United States were the sources of the convalescent and acute COVID-19 samples.

This clone was counted at least ten times. Germline CDR1 is KGHSH and CDR2 is LQKENI. The CDR3 runs 18 residues. J gave up 3 bases and V 3 bases, and 13 bases lay outside the gene matches. Original handling: Reference gene primer amplification in the assay estimated nucleated cell counts. Repertoires were generated with immunoSEQ multiplex PCR, while TCRdb's copy carries only in-frame clones and drops some. From that table come the V and J calls and clone size; the DNA was used to work out D and trimming. Of roughly 60,000 clones in the sample, more than 80% are singletons; the top ten hold about 15%.

This receptor was obtained from an elderly man with acute or convalescent COVID-19. Specimen: peripheral blood. The chain uses TRBV18 and TRBJ1-2; 10 positions agree with TRBD1. CDR3 region: CASSPPPGQGPWDYGYTF. In nucleotides, the CDR3 is TGTGCCAGCTCACCCCCTCCGGGACAGGGGCCTTGGGACTATGGCTACACCTTC.